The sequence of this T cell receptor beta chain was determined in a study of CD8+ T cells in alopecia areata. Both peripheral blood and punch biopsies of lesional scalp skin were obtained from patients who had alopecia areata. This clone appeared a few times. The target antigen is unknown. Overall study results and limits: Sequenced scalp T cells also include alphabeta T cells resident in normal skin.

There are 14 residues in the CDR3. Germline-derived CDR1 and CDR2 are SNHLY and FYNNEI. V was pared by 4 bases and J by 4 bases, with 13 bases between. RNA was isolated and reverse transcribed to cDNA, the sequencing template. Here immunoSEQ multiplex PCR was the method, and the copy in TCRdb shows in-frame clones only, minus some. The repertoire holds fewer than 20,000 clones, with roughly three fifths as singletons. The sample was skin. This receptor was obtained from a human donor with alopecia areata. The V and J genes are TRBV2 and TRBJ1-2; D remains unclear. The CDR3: CASSARRDSYGYTF. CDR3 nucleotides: TGTGCCAGCAGTGCCAGACGGGATTCCTATGGCTACACCTTC.